These T cell receptor beta chains were read from a single sample in a study of blood T cells in healthy people across ages. Each CDR3 protein is one row after TCRdb ran MiXCR on the 5' RACE reads. The sample has 920,000 or so distinct CDR3 sequences; around 43% are singletons. The sample was blood. All receptors derive from a woman in her sixties or seventies in good health. Each CDR3 is given with its conserved first and last residue. The D gene is left open where the match is weak. Not every row has a clone size; where given, it reads once, few, many or a size class.

d_gene,v_gene,j_gene,len,abundance,CDR3aa,CDR3nt
.,TRBV3-1,TRBJ1-1,15,.,CASSQGQRVRTEAFF,TGTGCCAGCAGCCAAGGACAGAGGGTGCGGACTGAAGCTTTCTTT
.,TRBV20-1,TRBJ2-7,14,.,CSAPQTLGGNEQYF,TGCAGTGCTCCTCAGACTTTGGGGGGAAATGAGCAGTACTTC
TRBD2,TRBV12-3/TRBV12-4,TRBJ2-1,17,.,CASSSTGTSGRIHEQFF,TGTGCCAGCAGTTCCACCGGGACTAGCGGGAGAATCCATGAGCAGTTCTTC
TRBD2,TRBV9,TRBJ2-1,15,.,CASSLTSGRVNEQFF,TGTGCCAGCAGCCTCACTAGCGGGAGGGTCAATGAGCAGTTCTTC
.,TRBV12-3/TRBV12-4,TRBJ2-7,14,.,CASSFKARGYEQYF,TGTGCCAGCAGCTTTAAAGCCAGGGGCTACGAGCAGTACTTC
TRBD2,TRBV29-1,TRBJ2-1,13,few,CSVGTSDYNEQFF,TGCAGCGTTGGGACTAGCGATTACAATGAGCAGTTCTTC
.,TRBV4-1,TRBJ2-1,11,.,CASGRGMEQFF,TGCGCCAGCGGTCGGGGTATGGAGCAGTTCTTC
.,TRBV6-1,TRBJ2-3,14,.,CASRGRGDTDTQYF,TGTGCCAGCAGGGGGAGGGGGGACACAGATACGCAGTATTTT
TRBD1,TRBV20-1,TRBJ2-5,14,.,CSAEPGGRQETQYF,TGCAGTGCTGAGCCAGGGGGCCGCCAAGAGACCCAGTACTTC
.,TRBV19,TRBJ2-6,16,.,CASSIPSFSGANVLTF,TGTGCCAGTAGTATCCCCAGTTTCTCTGGGGCCAACGTCCTGACTTTC
.,TRBV21-1,TRBJ2-1,20,.,CASSRWGRGLAGVTYNEQFF,TGTGCCAGCAGCAGGTGGGGGCGGGGACTAGCGGGAGTAACCTACAATGAGCAGTTCTTC
TRBD1,TRBV3-1,TRBJ2-7,14,.,CASSPLTGFGEQYF,TGTGCCAGCAGCCCCTTGACAGGGTTCGGGGAGCAGTACTTC
TRBD2,TRBV28,TRBJ2-7,17,.,CASSFTPGLAGAYEQYF,TGTGCCAGCAGTTTCACACCCGGACTAGCGGGGGCCTACGAGCAGTACTTC
.,TRBV7-9,TRBJ1-6,13,.,CASSPEGYSPLHF,TGTGCCAGCAGCCCTGAGGGGTATTCACCCCTCCACTTT
TRBD1,TRBV20-1,TRBJ2-7,14,once,CSASGGTGFHEQYF,TGCAGTGCTAGTGGCGGGACAGGGTTTCACGAGCAGTACTTC
.,TRBV27,TRBJ2-1,15,.,CASSLSWGRFDEQFF,TGTGCCAGCAGTTTATCCTGGGGGCGCTTCGATGAGCAGTTCTTC
.,TRBV1,TRBJ2-3,16,.,CTSSHGSHPGTDTQYF,TGCACCAGCAGCCATGGCTCTCACCCCGGCACAGATACGCAGTATTTT
.,TRBV27,TRBJ1-4,16,once,CASSLSTDPRGEKLFF,TGTGCCAGCAGTTTATCGACGGACCCGAGGGGTGAAAAACTGTTTTTT
.,TRBV20-1,TRBJ2-3,16,few,CSARDRGAGRTDTQYF,TGCAGTGCTAGAGATCGGGGCGCGGGACGCACAGATACGCAGTATTTT
TRBD2,TRBV27,TRBJ2-1,13,.,CATGLAAVNEQFF,TGTGCCACTGGACTAGCTGCCGTGAATGAGCAGTTCTTC
.,TRBV13,TRBJ2-5,16,few,CASSLGLGGIQETQYF,TGTGCCAGCAGCTTAGGGCTCGGCGGGATACAAGAGACCCAGTACTTC
TRBD2,TRBV6-6,TRBJ2-7,13,few,CATGRGGGYEQYF,TGTGCCACCGGGAGGGGTGGAGGCTACGAGCAGTACTTC
TRBD1,TRBV18,TRBJ2-1,15,.,CASSPDRGPMVEQFF,TGTGCCAGCTCACCGGACAGGGGACCCATGGTTGAGCAGTTCTTC
TRBD2,TRBV20-1,TRBJ2-7,15,.,CSARARSGRAGEQYF,TGCAGTGCTAGAGCTCGAAGCGGGAGGGCCGGGGAGCAGTACTTC
TRBD2,TRBV7-9,TRBJ2-4,20,.,CASSLNPLAGGPSAKNIQYF,TGTGCCAGCAGCCTCAACCCACTAGCGGGAGGGCCTAGTGCCAAAAACATTCAGTACTTC
TRBD2,TRBV9,TRBJ2-5,16,.,CASSVGGLALQETQYF,TGTGCCAGCAGCGTAGGGGGACTAGCCCTCCAAGAGACCCAGTACTTC
TRBD2,TRBV20-1,TRBJ2-7,13,.,CSATMRGAIEQYF,TGCAGTGCTACTATGCGGGGGGCAATCGAGCAGTACTTC
TRBD2,TRBV9,TRBJ2-1,16,.,CASSVGLGGSVNEQFF,TGTGCCAGCAGCGTAGGTTTGGGCGGGAGTGTCAATGAGCAGTTCTTC
TRBD1,TRBV29-1,TRBJ1-5,14,.,CSVRGQDDGQPQHF,TGCAGCGTTAGAGGACAGGATGATGGTCAGCCCCAGCATTTT
.,TRBV28,TRBJ1-6,13,few,CASRIVWGSPLHF,TGTGCCAGCAGAATCGTCTGGGGTTCACCCCTCCACTTT
.,TRBV6-1,TRBJ2-7,14,few,CASSVSGRSYEQYF,TGTGCCAGCAGTGTCTCAGGGCGAAGCTACGAGCAGTACTTC
.,TRBV30,TRBJ2-5,11,few,CAWIHLETQYF,TGTGCCTGGATCCATTTAGAGACCCAGTACTTC
.,TRBV6-2/TRBV6-3,TRBJ2-5,13,few,CASSPLNRETQYF,TGTGCCAGCAGCCCCCTGAATAGGGAGACCCAGTACTTC
TRBD2,TRBV7-2,TRBJ2-7,16,.,CASSPTGGSGSYEQYF,TGTGCCAGCAGCCCGACTGGGGGCAGCGGGAGTTACGAGCAGTACTTC
TRBD2,TRBV20-1,TRBJ2-7,15,.,CSAYRSGRLHYEQYF,TGCAGTGCTTACCGAAGCGGGAGGCTGCACTACGAGCAGTACTTC
.,TRBV4-1,TRBJ2-1,15,few,CASSQRGPAYNEQFF,TGCGCCAGCAGCCAAAGGGGACCTGCCTACAATGAGCAGTTCTTC
TRBD2,TRBV27,TRBJ2-3,16,.,CASSFGFGGFTDTQYF,TGTGCCAGCAGTTTTGGTTTCGGGGGGTTCACAGATACGCAGTATTTT
.,TRBV11-2,TRBJ2-3,16,few,CASSLVGSVGTDTQYF,TGTGCCAGCAGCTTAGTCGGCAGCGTCGGCACAGATACGCAGTATTTT
.,TRBV15,TRBJ2-1,16,.,CATSRESGAASNEQFF,TGTGCCACCAGCAGGGAATCAGGGGCCGCGAGTAATGAGCAGTTCTTC
TRBD2,TRBV5-1,TRBJ2-5,14,.,CASSTSGSLETQYF,TGCGCCAGCAGCACCAGCGGGAGCCTGGAGACCCAGTACTTC
TRBD2,TRBV20-1,TRBJ2-3,14,.,CSATQREGQSTQYF,TGCAGTGCTACCCAGCGGGAGGGGCAGTCCACGCAGTATTTT
TRBD1,TRBV29-1,TRBJ1-3,16,.,CSVDGSGTGGRDTIYF,TGCAGCGTTGATGGCTCCGGGACAGGGGGCAGGGACACCATATATTTT
TRBD1,TRBV9,TRBJ1-6,14,.,CASSVQGDNSPLHF,TGTGCCAGCAGCGTCCAGGGGGATAATTCACCCCTCCACTTT
TRBD2,TRBV9,TRBJ2-1,17,few,CASSASLGLAGYNEQFF,TGTGCCAGCAGCGCTTCCTTGGGACTAGCGGGCTACAATGAGCAGTTCTTC
.,TRBV24-1,TRBJ2-3,15,few,CATSEGGAGTDTQYF,TGTGCCACCAGTGAAGGAGGGGCTGGCACAGATACGCAGTATTTT
.,TRBV20-1,TRBJ1-2,13,few,CSARDRVAGGYTF,TGCAGTGCTAGAGATCGGGTTGCTGGGGGCTACACCTTC
.,TRBV27,TRBJ2-1,15,.,CASSFSRSNYNEQFF,TGTGCCAGCAGTTTTTCCCGCAGTAATTACAATGAGCAGTTCTTC
TRBD1,TRBV27,TRBJ2-7,15,.,CASRYQTGARYEQYF,TGTGCCAGCAGATACCAGACAGGGGCCAGGTACGAGCAGTACTTC
.,TRBV6-1,TRBJ2-1,15,few,CASSDNRHKNNEQFF,TGTGCCAGCAGCGACAACAGACATAAGAACAATGAGCAGTTCTTC
.,TRBV29-1,TRBJ1-2,14,.,CSVDPHEDLDGYTF,TGCAGCGTTGACCCCCACGAGGATCTGGATGGCTACACCTTC
.,TRBV20-1,TRBJ2-3,13,.,CSAPPLAGDTQYF,TGCAGTGCCCCCCCCTTGGCGGGAGATACGCAGTATTTT